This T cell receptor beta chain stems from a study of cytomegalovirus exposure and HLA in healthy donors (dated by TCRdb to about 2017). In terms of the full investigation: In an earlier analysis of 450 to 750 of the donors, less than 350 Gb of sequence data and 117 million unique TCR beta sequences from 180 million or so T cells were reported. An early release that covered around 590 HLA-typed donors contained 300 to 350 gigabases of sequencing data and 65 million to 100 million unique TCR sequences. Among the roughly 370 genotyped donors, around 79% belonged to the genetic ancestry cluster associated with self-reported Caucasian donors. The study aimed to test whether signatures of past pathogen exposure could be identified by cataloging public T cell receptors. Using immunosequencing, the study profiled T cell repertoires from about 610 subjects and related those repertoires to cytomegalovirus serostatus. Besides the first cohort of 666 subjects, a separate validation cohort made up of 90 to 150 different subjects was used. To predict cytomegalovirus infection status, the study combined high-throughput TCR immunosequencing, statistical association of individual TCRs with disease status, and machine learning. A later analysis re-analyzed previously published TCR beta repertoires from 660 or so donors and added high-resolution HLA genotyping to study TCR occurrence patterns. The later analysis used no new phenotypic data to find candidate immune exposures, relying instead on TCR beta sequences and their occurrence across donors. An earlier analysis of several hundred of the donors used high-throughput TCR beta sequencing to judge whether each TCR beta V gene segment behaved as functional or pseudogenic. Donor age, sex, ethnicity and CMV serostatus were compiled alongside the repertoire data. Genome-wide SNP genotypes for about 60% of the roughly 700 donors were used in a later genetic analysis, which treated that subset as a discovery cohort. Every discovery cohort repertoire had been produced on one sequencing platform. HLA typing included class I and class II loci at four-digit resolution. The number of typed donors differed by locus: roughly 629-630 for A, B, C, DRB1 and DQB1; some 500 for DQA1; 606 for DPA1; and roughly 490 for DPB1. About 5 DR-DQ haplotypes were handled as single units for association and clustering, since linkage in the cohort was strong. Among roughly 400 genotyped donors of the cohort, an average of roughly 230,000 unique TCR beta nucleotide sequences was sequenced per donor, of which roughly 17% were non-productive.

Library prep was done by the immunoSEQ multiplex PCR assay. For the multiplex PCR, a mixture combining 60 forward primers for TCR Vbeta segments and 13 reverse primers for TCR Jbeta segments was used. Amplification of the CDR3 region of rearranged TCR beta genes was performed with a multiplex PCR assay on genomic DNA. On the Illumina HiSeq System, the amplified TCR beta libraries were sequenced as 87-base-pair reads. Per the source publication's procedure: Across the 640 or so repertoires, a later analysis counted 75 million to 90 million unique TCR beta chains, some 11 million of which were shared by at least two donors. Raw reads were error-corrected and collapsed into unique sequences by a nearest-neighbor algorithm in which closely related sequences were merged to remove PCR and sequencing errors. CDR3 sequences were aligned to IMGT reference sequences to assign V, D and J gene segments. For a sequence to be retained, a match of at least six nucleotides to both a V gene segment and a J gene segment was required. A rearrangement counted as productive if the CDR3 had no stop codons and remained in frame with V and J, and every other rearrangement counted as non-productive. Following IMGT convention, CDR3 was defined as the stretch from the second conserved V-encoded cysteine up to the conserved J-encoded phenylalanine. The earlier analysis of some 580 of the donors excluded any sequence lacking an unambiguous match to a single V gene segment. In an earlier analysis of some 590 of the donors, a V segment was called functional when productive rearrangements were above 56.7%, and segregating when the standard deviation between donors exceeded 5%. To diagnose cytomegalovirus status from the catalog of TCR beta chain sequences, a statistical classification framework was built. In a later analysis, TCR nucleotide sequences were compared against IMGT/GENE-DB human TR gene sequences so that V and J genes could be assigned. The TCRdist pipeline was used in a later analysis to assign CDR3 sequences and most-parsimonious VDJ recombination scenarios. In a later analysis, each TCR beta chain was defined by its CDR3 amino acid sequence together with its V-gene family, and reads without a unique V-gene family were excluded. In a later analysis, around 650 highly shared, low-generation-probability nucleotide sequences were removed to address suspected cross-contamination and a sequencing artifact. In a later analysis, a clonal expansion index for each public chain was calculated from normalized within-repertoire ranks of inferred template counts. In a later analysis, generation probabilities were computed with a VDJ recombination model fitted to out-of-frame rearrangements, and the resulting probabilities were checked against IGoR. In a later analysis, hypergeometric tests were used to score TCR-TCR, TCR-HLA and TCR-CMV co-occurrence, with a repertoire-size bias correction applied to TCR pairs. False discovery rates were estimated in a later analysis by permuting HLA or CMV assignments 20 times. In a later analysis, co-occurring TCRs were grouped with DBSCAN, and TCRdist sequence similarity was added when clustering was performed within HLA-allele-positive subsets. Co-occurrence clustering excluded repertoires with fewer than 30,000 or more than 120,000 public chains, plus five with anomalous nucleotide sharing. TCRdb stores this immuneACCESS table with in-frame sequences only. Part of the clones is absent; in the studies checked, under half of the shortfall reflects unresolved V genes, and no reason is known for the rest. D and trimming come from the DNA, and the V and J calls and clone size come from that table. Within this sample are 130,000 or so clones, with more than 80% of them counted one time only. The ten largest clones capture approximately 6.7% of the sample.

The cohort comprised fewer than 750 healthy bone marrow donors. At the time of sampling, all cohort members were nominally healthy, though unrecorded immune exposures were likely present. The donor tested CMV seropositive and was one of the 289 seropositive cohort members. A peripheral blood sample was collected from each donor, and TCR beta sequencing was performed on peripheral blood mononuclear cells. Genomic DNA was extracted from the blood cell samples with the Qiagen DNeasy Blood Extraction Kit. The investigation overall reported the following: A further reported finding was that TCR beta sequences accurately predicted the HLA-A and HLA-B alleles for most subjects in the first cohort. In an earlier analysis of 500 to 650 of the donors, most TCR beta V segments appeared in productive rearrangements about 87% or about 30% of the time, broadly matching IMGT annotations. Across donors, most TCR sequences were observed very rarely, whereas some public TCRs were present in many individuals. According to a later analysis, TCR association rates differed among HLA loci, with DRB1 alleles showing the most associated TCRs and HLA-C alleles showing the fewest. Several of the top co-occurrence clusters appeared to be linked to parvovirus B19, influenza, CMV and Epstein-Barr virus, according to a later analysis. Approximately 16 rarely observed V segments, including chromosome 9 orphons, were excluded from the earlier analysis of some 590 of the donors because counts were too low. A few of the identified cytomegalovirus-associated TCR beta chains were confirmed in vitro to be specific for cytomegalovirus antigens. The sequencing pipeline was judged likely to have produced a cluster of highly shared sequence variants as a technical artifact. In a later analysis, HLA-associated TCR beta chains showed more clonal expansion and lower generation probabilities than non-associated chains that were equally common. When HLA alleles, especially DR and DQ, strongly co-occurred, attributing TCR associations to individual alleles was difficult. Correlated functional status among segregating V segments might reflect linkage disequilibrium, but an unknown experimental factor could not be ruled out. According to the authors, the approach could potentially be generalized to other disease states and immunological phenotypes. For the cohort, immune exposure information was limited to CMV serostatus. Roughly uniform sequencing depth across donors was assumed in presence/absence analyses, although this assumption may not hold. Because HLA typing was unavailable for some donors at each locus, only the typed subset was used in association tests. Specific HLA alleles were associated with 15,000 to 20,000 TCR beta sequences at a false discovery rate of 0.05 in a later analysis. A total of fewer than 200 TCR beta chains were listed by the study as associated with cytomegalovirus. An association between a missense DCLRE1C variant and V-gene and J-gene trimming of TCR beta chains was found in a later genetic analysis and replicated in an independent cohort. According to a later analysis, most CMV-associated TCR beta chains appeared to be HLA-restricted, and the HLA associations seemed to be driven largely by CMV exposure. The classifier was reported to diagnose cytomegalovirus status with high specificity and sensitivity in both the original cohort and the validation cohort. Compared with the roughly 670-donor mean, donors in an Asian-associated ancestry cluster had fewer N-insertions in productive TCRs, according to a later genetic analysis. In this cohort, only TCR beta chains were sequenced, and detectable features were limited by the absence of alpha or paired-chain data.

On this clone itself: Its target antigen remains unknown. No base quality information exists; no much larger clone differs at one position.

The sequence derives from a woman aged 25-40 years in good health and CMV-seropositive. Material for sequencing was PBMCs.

The nucleotide sequence reads as follows: TGTGCCAGCAGCCCCGCTAAAGATACGCAGTATTTT. Translated, it reads CASSPAKDTQYF. The chain is made from TRBV7-9 and TRBJ2-3; no confident D gene assignment can be made. CDR1 SEHNR and CDR2 FQNEAQ are derived from the germline V gene (reference sequence). Trimming takes 5 bases from V and 5 bases from J, and the germline ends sit 8 bases apart. The CDR3, from cysteine to phenylalanine, totals 12 residues. The kept DNA is CDR3 alone, 36 bases in frame from the first base.